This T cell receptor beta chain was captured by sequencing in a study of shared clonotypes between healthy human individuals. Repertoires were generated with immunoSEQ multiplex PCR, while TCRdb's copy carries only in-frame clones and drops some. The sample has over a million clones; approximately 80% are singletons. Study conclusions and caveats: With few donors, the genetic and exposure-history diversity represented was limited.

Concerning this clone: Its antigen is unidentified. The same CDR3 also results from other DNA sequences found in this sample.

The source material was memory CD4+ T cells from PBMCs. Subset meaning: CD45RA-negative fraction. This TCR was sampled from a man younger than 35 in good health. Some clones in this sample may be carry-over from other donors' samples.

CDR3 nucleotides: TGTGCCAGCAGCCAAGATCTTAACAGCTACGAGCAGTACTTC. It codes for CASSQDLNSYEQYF. V gene TRBV14 combines with J gene TRBJ2-7, with D unresolved. Germline V lookup: CDR1 SGHDN, CDR2 FVKESK. This CDR3 spans 14 amino acids. Deletions cut 0 bases from V and 3 bases from J, with 9 bases between.